Given below is one T cell receptor (beta chain) in context. Its antigen is still unknown. This sample was included in a study of T-cell reconstitution after alpha-beta-depleted transplantation in children. Findings and caveats of the study: Where alpha-beta T cells came from about two months after transplant was reportedly several hundred expanded graft clones.

The authors prepared the TCRbeta library with unique molecular identifiers. In TCRdb, the PCR reads were re-called with MiXCR into one record per CDR3 protein. The table lists about 100,000 distinct CDR3 sequences, 5% to 7% of them singletons. Trimming removed 2 bases from V and 5 bases from J, with 6 bases in between. The CDR3 length is 13 residues. CDR1 is MNHEY and CDR2 is SVGAGI in the germline V gene. The sample consisted of PBMCs, mostly from graft donor cells, taken 360 days after TCRalphabeta/CD19-depleted stem cell transplant. The sequence came from a male patient aged 2 to 10 who had a stem cell transplant for acute lymphoblastic leukemia, so the T cells may come from the graft donor. The rearrangement links TRBV6-5 to TRBJ2-2; D is unresolved. This CDR3 is CASSYRVTGELFF. CDR3 nucleotides: TGTGCCAGCAGTTACAGGGTGACCGGGGAGCTGTTTTTT.